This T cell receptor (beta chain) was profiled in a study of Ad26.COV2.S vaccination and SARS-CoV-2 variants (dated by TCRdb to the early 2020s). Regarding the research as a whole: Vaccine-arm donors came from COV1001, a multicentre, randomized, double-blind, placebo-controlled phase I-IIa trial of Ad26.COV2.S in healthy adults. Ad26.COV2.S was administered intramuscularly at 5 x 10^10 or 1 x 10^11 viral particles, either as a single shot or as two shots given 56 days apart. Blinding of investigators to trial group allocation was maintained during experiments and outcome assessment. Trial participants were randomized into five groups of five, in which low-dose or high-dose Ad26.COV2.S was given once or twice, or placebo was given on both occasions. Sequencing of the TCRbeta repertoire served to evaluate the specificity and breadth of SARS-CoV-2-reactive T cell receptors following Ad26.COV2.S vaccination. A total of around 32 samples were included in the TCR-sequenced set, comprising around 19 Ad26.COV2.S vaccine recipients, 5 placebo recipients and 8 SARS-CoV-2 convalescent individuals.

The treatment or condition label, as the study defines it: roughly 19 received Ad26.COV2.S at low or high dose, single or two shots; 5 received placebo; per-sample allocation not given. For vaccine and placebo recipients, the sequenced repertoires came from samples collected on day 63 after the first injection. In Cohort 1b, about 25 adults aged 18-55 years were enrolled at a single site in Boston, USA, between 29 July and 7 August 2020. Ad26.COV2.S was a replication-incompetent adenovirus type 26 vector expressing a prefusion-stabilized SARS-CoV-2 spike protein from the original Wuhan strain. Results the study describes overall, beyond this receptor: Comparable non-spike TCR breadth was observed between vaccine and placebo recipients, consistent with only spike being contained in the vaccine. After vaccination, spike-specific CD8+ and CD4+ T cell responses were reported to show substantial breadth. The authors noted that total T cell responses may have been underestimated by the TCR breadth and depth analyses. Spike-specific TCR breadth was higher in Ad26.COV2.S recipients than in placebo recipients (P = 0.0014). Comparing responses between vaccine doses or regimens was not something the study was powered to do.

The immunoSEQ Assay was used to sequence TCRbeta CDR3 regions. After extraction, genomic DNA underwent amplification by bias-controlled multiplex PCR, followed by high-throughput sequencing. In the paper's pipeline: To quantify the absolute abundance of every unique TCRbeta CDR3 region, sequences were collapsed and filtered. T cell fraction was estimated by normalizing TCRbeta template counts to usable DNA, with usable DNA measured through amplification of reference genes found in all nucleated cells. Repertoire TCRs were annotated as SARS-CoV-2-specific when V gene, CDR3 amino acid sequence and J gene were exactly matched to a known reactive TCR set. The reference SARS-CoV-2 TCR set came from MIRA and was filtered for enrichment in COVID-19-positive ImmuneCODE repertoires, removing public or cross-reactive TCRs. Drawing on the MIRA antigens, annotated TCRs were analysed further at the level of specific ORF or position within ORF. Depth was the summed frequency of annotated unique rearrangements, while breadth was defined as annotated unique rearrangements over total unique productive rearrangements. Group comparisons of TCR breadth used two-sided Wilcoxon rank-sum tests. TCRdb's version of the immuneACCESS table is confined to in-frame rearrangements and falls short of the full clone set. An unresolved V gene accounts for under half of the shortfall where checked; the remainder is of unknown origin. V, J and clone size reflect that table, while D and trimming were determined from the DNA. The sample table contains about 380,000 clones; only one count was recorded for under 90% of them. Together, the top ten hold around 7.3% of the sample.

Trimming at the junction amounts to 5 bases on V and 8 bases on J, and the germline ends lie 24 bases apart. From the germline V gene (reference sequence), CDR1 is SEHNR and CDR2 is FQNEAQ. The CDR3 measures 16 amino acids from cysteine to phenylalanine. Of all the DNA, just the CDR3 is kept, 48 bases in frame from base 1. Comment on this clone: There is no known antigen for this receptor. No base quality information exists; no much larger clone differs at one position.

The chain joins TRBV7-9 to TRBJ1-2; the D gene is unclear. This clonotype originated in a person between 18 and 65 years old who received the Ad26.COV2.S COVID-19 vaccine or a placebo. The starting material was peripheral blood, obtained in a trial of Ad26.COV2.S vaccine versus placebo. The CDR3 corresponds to CASSPFIPGEAGGYTF. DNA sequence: TGTGCCAGCAGCCCCTTTATCCCCGGAGAGGCTGGGGGCTACACCTTC. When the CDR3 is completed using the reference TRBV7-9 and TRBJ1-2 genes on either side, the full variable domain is DTGVSQNPRHKITKRGQNVTFRCDPISEHNRLYWYRQTLGQGPEFLTYFQNEAQLEKSRLLSDRFSAERPKGSFSTLEIQRTEQGDSAMYLCASSPFIPGEAGGYTFGSGTRLTVV.